This passage covers 10 T cell receptor beta chains from one sample sequenced in a study of T cell repertoires in cytomegalovirus infection. TCRdb re-analysed the reads in MiXCR, keeping a single row per CDR3 protein. The data hold roughly 640,000 distinct CDR3 sequences, with roughly 24% observed a single time. Sequencing was done on a sample of CD8+ T cells from PBMCs. The origin of the receptors is a human donor in good health (CMV status not recorded). Some clones in this sample may be carry-over from other donors' samples.

The chain has TRBV28 and TRBJ2-7; 7 bases agree with TRBD1. The germline V gene encodes CDR1 MDHEN and CDR2 SYDVKM. The CDR3 spans 15 residues. Trimming cost V 6 bases and J 0 bases; bases outside gene matches: 8. The CDR3 loop is CASSLDRRSSYEQYV. The CDR3 DNA follows: TGTGCCAGCAGCCTGGACAGGCGGAGCTCCTACGAGCAGTACGTC.

This clonotype occurred a few times. The chain is built from TRBV25-1 and TRBJ2-1, with 11 bases aligning to TRBD2. CDR3 length: 20 amino acids. The germline V gene has CDR1 MGHDK and CDR2 SYGVNS. V gave up 1 base and J gave up 0 bases; unmatched junction bases: 11. In nucleotides, the CDR3 is TGTGCCAGCAGTGAATCTTGGGCTAGCGGGGGGTTGAGCTCCTACAATGAGCAGTTCTTC. As protein: CASSESWASGGLSSYNEQFF.

The table lists this clonotype with a few counts. The chain is built from TRBV6-2 or TRBV6-3 and TRBJ1-1; a weak D match, TRBD1 (5 bases). This CDR3 region has 14 residues. Germline CDR1 and CDR2: MNHEY and SVGEGT. The V and J ends lost 6 bases and 10 bases respectively, with 21 bases between them. Here the CDR3 DNA reads TGTGCCAGCAGCATAACACTCCGGACAACAGTAGCTTTCTTT. Residues: CASSITLRTTVAFF.

This sequence joins TRBV6-2 or TRBV6-3 and TRBJ1-2, with TRBD1 as a possible D gene (5 bases). Trimming pared 4 bases from V and 4 bases from J, leaving 16 bases between. In germline, CDR1 is MNHEY, CDR2 SVGEGT. This CDR3 has 15 residues. The CDR3 DNA reads as TGTGCCAGCAGTTCCTTGGGACGTCAGGTCTATGGCTACACCTTC. It codes for CASSSLGRQVYGYTF.

This chain links TRBV5-6 with TRBJ1-1; 8 bases agree with TRBD1. V lost 7 bases, J lost 4 bases, and 12 bases stayed unmatched. Germline CDR1 reads SGHDT; CDR2 reads YYEEEE. The CDR3 loop spans 15 amino acids. In nucleotides, the CDR3 is TGTGCCAGCTCTCTCCAGGGGGCAAGGGGCACTGAAGCTTTCTTT. It codes for CASSLQGARGTEAFF.

This chain joins TRBV5-1 and TRBJ2-1, with D possibly being TRBD2 (5 bases). Trimming pared 6 bases from V and 7 bases from J, leaving 20 bases between. The CDR3 is made up of 15 amino acids. Germline assignment: CDR1 SGHRS and CDR2 YFSETQ. CDR3 in DNA: TGCGCCAGCACCAAAACCAGCCAAGACTATAATGAGCAGTTCTTC. It specifies CASTKTSQDYNEQFF.

DNA for the CDR3: TGTGCCAGCAGTTGGACTAGCGATGAGCAGTTCTTC. Its translation: CASSWTSDEQFF. J is TRBJ2-1 and V is TRBV27; 9 nucleotides agree with TRBD2. The J segment lost 8 bases and the V segment lost 4 bases, leaving 0 bases of the junction unmatched. This CDR3 is 12 amino acids long. Looked up from germline, CDR1 is MNHEY and CDR2 is SMNVEV (reference sequence).

This rearrangement joins TRBV6-2 or TRBV6-3 to TRBJ2-7, with D possibly TRBD1 on 5 matching bases. This CDR3 has 15 amino acids. Trimming took 2 bases from V and 2 from J, leaving 13 bases between them. Germline-derived CDR1 and CDR2 are MNHEY and SVGEGT. Here the CDR3 DNA reads TGTGCCAGCAGTTACGGGGCACTCTTTCCCTACGAGCAGTACGTC. Translating gives CASSYGALFPYEQYV.

This clonotype was recorded a few times. The chain's CDR3 is CATQAGWGEQFF. The CDR3, as DNA: TGTGCCACTCAAGCAGGGTGGGGAGAGCAGTTCTTC. The gene calls are TRBV19 and TRBJ2-1, with D possibly matching TRBD1 (5 bases). Germline CDR1 reads LNHDA; CDR2 reads SQIVND (reference sequence). The V end was cut by 10 bases, the J end by 10 bases, with 17 bases between. The CDR3 sequence is 12 residues long.

This clonotype was seen only a few times. CDR3 DNA sequence: TGCAGTGCTATTCTTTCCGGGACAGGGAGCTCTGGCTACACCTTC. Protein: CSAILSGTGSSGYTF. The chain uses TRBV20-1 and TRBJ1-2, with 9 bases aligning to TRBD1. This CDR3 region has 15 residues. Trimming took 4 bases from V and 7 from J; bases not matched to a gene: 13. Germline CDR1 DFQATT, CDR2 SNEGSKA (reference sequence).